The 4 T cell receptor beta chains given below trace back to one sample, sequenced in a study of control samples from healthy donors and cancer patients. Clones were read by immunoSEQ multiplex PCR, and TCRdb kept only the in-frame ones, dropping some. Among about 110,000 clones listed, 70% to 90% were seen once. Sequencing was carried out using PBMCs. The receptors come from an older woman with lung cancer.

This chain links TRBV5-1 with TRBJ2-1, with 10 nucleotides matching TRBD2. The ends lost 0 bases at V and 7 bases at J; junction bases unmatched: 4. CDR1 is SGHRS and CDR2 is YFSETQ in the germline V gene. The CDR3 loop spans 15 amino acids. The CDR3 DNA reads as TGCGCCAGCAGCTTGGTTCTAGCGGGAGTGAATGAGCAGTTCTTC. Translating it yields CASSLVLAGVNEQFF.

A word on this clone: One junction end does not reproduce the germline sequence, and a read error may be involved. The chain has TRBV7-8 and TRBJ2-7, with D possibly being TRBD1 or TRBD2 (6 bases each). This CDR3 comprises 15 residues. Germline V gene lookup returns CDR1 SGHVS and CDR2 FQNEAQ. The CDR3 sequence is CASSLRGASSYERYF. As DNA, the CDR3 is TGTGCCAGCAGCTTAAGGGGGGCGTCCTCCTACGAGCGGTACTTC.

The chain links TRBV24-1 to TRBJ2-5; perhaps TRBD1 as D (6 bases). The CDR3 is 18 residues long. Germline-derived CDR1 and CDR2 are KGHDR and SFDVKD. Trimming cost V 1 base and J 0 bases, with 17 bases left between them. In nucleotides, the CDR3 is TGTGCCACCAGTGATTTTACAGGGACAATCGGCTACCAAGAGACCCAGTACTTC. Translation: CATSDFTGTIGYQETQYF.

The chain is built from TRBV15 and TRBJ1-2, with TRBD1 as a possible D gene (6 bases). The CDR3 covers 15 residues. V gave up 5 bases and J gave up 4 bases, with 17 bases separating them. Germline loops: CDR1 LNHNV, CDR2 YYDKDF (reference sequence). CDR3: CATSRGGAGLYGYTF. CDR3 coding DNA: TGTGCCACCAGCCGGGGGGGGGCAGGGCTCTATGGCTACACCTTC.